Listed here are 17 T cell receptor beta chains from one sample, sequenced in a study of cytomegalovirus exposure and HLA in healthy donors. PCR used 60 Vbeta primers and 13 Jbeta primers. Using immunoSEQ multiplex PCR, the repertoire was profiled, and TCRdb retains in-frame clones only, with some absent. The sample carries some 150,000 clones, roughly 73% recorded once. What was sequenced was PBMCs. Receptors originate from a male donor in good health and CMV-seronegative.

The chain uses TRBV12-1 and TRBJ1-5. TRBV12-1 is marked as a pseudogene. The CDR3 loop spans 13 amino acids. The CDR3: CASSFGLNQPQHF. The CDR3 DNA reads TGTGCCAGCAGCTTTGGTTTAAATCAGCCCCAGCATTTT.

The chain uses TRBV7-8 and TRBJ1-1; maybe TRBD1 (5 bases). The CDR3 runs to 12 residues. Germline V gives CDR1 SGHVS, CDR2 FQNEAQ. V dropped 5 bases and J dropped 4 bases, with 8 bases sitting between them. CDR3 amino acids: CASSQGGTEAFF. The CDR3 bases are TGTGCCAGCAGCCAGGGTGGCACTGAAGCTTTCTTT.

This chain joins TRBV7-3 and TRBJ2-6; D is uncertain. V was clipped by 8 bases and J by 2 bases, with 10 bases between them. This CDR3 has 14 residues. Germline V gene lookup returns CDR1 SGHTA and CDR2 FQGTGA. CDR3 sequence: CASAASPGANVLTF. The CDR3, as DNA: TGTGCCAGCGCCGCGAGTCCTGGGGCCAACGTCCTGACTTTC.

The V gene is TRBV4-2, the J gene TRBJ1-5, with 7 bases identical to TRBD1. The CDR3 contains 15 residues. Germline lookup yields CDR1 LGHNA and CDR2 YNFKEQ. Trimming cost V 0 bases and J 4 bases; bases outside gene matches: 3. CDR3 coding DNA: TGTGCCAGCAGCCAAGACCCGACAGGGAATCAGCCCCAGCATTTT. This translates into CASSQDPTGNQPQHF.

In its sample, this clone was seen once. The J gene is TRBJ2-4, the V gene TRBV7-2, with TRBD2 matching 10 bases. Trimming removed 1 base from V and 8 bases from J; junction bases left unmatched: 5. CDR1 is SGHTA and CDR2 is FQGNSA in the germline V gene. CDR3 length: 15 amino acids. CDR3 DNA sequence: TGTGCCAGCAGCTTAGGTGCTAGCGGGGGAGACATTCAGTACTTC. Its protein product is CASSLGASGGDIQYF. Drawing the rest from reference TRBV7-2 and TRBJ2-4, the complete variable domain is GAGVSQSPSNKVTEKGKDVELRCDPISGHTALYWYRQSLGQGLEFLIYFQGNSAPDKSGLPSDRFSAERTGGSVSTLTIQRTQQEDSAVYLCASSLGASGGDIQYFGAGTRLSVL.

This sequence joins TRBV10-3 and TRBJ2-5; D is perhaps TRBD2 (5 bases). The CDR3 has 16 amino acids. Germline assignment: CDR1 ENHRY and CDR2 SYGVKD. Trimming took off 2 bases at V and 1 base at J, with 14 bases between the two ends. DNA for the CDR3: TGTGCCATCAGTGAGCCGAGTCGGGGATCCCAAGAGACCCAGTACTTC. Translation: CAISEPSRGSQETQYF.

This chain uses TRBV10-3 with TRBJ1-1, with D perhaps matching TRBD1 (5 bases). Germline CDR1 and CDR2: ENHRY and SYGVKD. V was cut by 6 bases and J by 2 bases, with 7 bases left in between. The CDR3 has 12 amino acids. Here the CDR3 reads CAIRGLNTEAFF. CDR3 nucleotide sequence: TGTGCCATCAGGGGACTTAACACTGAAGCTTTCTTT.

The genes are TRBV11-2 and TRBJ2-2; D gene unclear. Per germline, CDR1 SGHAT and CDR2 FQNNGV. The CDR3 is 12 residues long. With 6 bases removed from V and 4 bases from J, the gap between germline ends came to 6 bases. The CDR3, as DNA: TGTGCCAGCAGGTCGAGCACCGGGGAGCTGTTTTTT. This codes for CASRSSTGELFF. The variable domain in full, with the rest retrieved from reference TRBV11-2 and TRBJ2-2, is EAGVAQSPRYKIIEKRQSVAFWCNPISGHATLYWYQQILGQGPKLLIQFQNNGVVDDSQLPKDRFSAERLKGVDSTLKIQPAKLEDSAVYLCASRSSTGELFFGEGSRLTVL.

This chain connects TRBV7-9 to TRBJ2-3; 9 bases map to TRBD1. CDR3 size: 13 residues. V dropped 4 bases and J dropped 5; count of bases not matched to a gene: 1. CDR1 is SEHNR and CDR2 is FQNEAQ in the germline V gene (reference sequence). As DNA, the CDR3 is TGTGCCAGCAGCTCGACAGGGGGAGATACGCAGTATTTT. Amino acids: CASSSTGGDTQYF. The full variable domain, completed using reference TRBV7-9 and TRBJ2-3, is DTGVSQNPRHKITKRGQNVTFRCDPISEHNRLYWYRQTLGQGPEFLTYFQNEAQLEKSRLLSDRFSAERPKGSFSTLEIQRTEQGDSAMYLCASSSTGGDTQYFGPGTRLTVL.

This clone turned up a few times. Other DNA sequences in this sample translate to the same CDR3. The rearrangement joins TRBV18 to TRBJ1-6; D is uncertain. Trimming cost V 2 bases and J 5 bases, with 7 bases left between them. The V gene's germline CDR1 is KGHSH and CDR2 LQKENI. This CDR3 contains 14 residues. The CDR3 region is CASSPSGNNSPLHF. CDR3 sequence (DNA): TGTGCCAGCTCACCATCAGGCAATAATTCACCCCTCCACTTT.

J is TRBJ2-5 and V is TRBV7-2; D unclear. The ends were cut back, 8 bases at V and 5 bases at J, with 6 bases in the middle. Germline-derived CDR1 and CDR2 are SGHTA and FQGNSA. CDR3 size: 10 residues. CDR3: CASLGETQYF. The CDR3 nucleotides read TGTGCCAGCCTCGGGGAGACCCAGTACTTC.

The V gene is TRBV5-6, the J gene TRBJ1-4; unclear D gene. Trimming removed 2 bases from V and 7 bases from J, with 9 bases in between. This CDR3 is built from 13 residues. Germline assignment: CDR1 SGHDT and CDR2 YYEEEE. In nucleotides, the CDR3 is TGTGCCAGCAGCTTACAGCAGCTTGAAAAACTGTTTTTT. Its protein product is CASSLQQLEKLFF.

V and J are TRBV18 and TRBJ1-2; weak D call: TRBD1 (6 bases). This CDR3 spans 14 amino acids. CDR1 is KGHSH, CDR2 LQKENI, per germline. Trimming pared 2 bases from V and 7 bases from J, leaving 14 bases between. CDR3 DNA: TGTGCCAGCTCACCATCGAGACAGGTGGCTGGCTACACCTTC. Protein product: CASSPSRQVAGYTF.

The CDR3 region has the DNA TGTGCCAGCAGCTGGACTGGCACAGATACGCAGTATTTT. Protein sequence: CASSWTGTDTQYF. The chain has TRBV6-5 and TRBJ2-3, with a possible D match to TRBD2 (5 bases). Trimming pared 6 bases from V and 1 base from J, leaving 8 bases between. Germline loops: CDR1 MNHEY, CDR2 SVGAGI. The CDR3 totals 13 residues.

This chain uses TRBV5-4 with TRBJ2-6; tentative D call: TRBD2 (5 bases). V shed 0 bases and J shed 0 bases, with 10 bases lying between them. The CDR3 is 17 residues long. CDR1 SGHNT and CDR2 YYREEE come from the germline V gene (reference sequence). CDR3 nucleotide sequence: TGTGCCAGCAGCTTGGCGGGGTATAACTCTGGGGCCAACGTCCTGACTTTC. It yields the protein CASSLAGYNSGANVLTF.

The CDR3 region has the DNA TGCGCCAGCAGCCCCGGGTCTTTGAACACTGAAGCTTTCTTT. Its protein is CASSPGSLNTEAFF. The rearrangement links TRBV5-1 to TRBJ1-1, with D unresolved. Germline lookup yields CDR1 SGHRS and CDR2 YFSETQ. CDR3 length: 14 residues. The V and J ends lost 4 bases and 0 bases respectively, with 10 bases between them.

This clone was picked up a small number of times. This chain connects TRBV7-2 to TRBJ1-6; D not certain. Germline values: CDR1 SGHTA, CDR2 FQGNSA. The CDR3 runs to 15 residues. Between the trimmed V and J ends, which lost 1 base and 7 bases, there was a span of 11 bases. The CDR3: CASSLVVEPNSPLHF. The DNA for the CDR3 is TGTGCCAGCAGCTTAGTCGTAGAACCGAATTCACCCCTCCACTTT.